A single T cell receptor (beta chain) is shown here with its context. What it binds is unknown. This sample was included in a study of T cells in Graves' hyperthyroidism and ophthalmopathy. About the study: At the time of initial diagnosis and before any treatment, peripheral blood was collected.

Diagnostic decisions used clinical symptoms, serum thyroxine and TRAb, thyroid ultrasound and orbital computed tomography. Study-wide findings and caveats: The model foresaw ophthalmopathy a median approximately 6.1 months prior to onset.

RNA transcripts yielded amplified TCR beta CDR3 regions. In the first-round RT-PCR of the TCR CDR3, the HTBI primer set was used. TCRdb re-called the multiplex PCR reads with MiXCR, one entry per CDR3 protein. The sample includes 490,000 or so distinct CDR3 sequences, under 25% of them seen just once. The V end lost 0 bases, the J end lost 4 bases, and 18 bases lay between the germline ends. CDR1 and CDR2 from the germline V gene are DFQATT and SNEGSKA (reference sequence). The CDR3 is 16 residues long. The chain couples TRBV20-1 to TRBJ2-5; the D gene is possibly TRBD1 (6 bases). Sequenced sample: blood. The sequence derives from a woman in her seventies with Graves' ophthalmopathy. The DNA for the CDR3 is TGCAGTGCTAGAGATCCGCAGGGGCTTTCGGTAGAGACCCAGTACTTC. Translating gives CSARDPQGLSVETQYF.